Reported below is one T cell receptor beta chain. This table comes from immunoSEQ multiplex PCR, and its TCRdb copy is limited to in-frame clones, with some not included. The sample contains 350,000 or so clones, about 90% of which appear only once. Living in 20 to 30 US areas, the participants were between roughly 18 and 95 years of age. Donors in Cohort 3 who had recovered were those with two negative PCRs, healthcare professional clearance, or resolution of their symptoms. Trimming pared 6 bases from V and 2 bases from J, leaving 14 bases between. The CDR3 loop spans 15 amino acids. Germline V CDR1 and CDR2: MNHEY, SVGAGI. The record originates from a study of blood T cell repertoires in COVID-19. On the study more broadly: Researchers got acute and convalescent COVID-19 samples from the United States, Italy and Spain.

The chain uses TRBV6-5 and TRBJ1-5, with unresolved D. What was sequenced was PBMCs or T cells enriched from blood (not recorded which). The source is a woman aged 30 to 39 who had recovered from COVID-19. The CDR3 DNA reads as TGTGCCAGCAGCCGGAGTAACGATGGCAATCAGCCCCAGCATTTT. Protein sequence: CASSRSNDGNQPQHF.